A selection of T cell receptor beta chains follows, all from one sample in a study of blood T cell repertoires in COVID-19. TCRdb's copy holds only in-frame clones and misses some; the assay was immunoSEQ multiplex PCR. Among under 450,000 clones, 81% were seen once, and the ten largest hold roughly 1.2%. Specimen: peripheral blood. These receptors were obtained from a human donor with acute or convalescent COVID-19. The donor label of this sample is uncertain. Both conserved end residues are part of each CDR3. Each record gives: J gene, clone size, D gene, V gene, CDR3 protein, CDR3 DNA. A D gene is named only where the DNA matches it firmly. Where a row states a size, it is once, few, many or the class of an expanded clone; other rows omit it.

TRBJ2-5,.,.,TRBV7-9,CASSLRQTLGQETQYF,TGTGCCAGCAGCTTACGGCAGACCCTAGGCCAAGAGACCCAGTACTTC
TRBJ1-2,.,TRBD1,TRBV7-2,CASSLDSRGRSYGYTF,TGTGCCAGCAGCTTAGATTCGAGGGGGCGATCCTATGGCTACACCTTC
TRBJ1-2,.,.,TRBV5-4,CASSFIYGGSFTHGYTF,TGTGCCAGCAGCTTTATCTACGGAGGAAGCTTTACACATGGCTACACCTTC
TRBJ2-1,.,.,TRBV27,CASSFEGYNEQFF,TGTGCCAGCAGTTTCGAGGGTTACAATGAGCAGTTCTTC
TRBJ2-2,.,.,TRBV6-4,CASSLTVTGELFF,TGTGCCAGCAGCCTTACAGTCACCGGGGAGCTGTTTTTT
TRBJ1-2,.,.,TRBV18,CASSLEAGEATF,TGTGCCAGCTCACTAGAGGCCGGAGAGGCCACCTTC
TRBJ1-5,.,.,TRBV9,CASSVGGGQPQHF,TGTGCCAGCAGCGTAGGGGGGGGACAGCCCCAGCATTTT
TRBJ1-2,.,TRBD1,TRBV6-5,CASSGPRTGWSGYTF,TGTGCCAGCAGCGGCCCTAGGACAGGGTGGTCTGGCTACACCTTC
TRBJ2-3,.,.,TRBV19,CASSSWDGSEKGAQYF,TGTGCCAGTAGTTCTTGGGATGGTAGCGAAAAGGGGGCGCAGTATTTT
TRBJ1-3,.,.,TRBV5-1,CASSYYTAGTGNTIYF,TGCGCCAGCAGCTACTATACCGCAGGGACTGGAAACACCATATATTTT
TRBJ1-5,once,TRBD1,TRBV18,CASSPPGTDSNQPQHF,TGTGCCAGCTCACCGCCCGGGACAGATAGCAATCAGCCCCAGCATTTT
TRBJ1-1,few,.,TRBV30,CAWTRDWMTGTEAFF,TGTGCCTGGACCCGGGACTGGATGACGGGGACTGAAGCTTTCTTT
TRBJ2-6,few,TRBD1,TRBV5-5,CASSLSPGQPLSGANVLTF,TGTGCCAGCAGCTTGAGTCCGGGACAGCCACTCTCTGGGGCCAACGTCCTGACTTTC
TRBJ1-1,.,.,TRBV6-5,CASSSPMAETEAFF,TGTGCCAGCAGTTCCCCTATGGCGGAGACTGAAGCTTTCTTT
TRBJ1-5,once,.,TRBV6-6,CASTLLQGNQPQHF,TGTGCCAGCACCCTTCTACAGGGAAATCAGCCCCAGCATTTT
TRBJ1-2,.,.,TRBV21-1,CASSYQLLGTLRAYGYTF,TGTGCCAGCAGCTACCAGCTACTTGGGACACTAAGGGCTTATGGCTACACCTTC
TRBJ2-1,.,.,TRBV5-1,CASSLDSQVGEQFF,TGCGCCAGCAGCTTGGACAGCCAAGTGGGTGAGCAGTTCTTC
TRBJ2-2,.,.,TRBV18,CASSPEAVPSRYYTGELFF,TGTGCCAGCTCACCTGAGGCCGTTCCTAGCCGCTACTACACCGGGGAGCTGTTTTTT